Shown below are 15 T cell receptor beta chains from a single sample sequenced in a study of regulatory T cells in long-lasting Graves disease. Arm-PCR of CDR3 regions and iRepertoire HTBI primers were the basis on which TCR beta libraries were built. MiXCR, run by TCRdb on the multiplex PCR reads, gives a single entry per CDR3 protein. The table shows about 400,000 distinct CDR3 sequences, with about 15% occurring only once. Time point given: newly diagnosed GD, antithyroid drugs for less than 3 months. After RNA was extracted from PBMCs, the TCR library was made from it. These data were also reused for a study on T cells in Graves' hyperthyroidism and ophthalmopathy.

This specimen was peripheral blood mononuclear cells (PBMCs), taken at new diagnosis, from a patient treated with antithyroid drugs. The source of these receptors is a woman in her forties with Graves disease.

The chain employs TRBV18 and TRBJ2-7, with 8 bases lining up with TRBD2. Germline V lookup: CDR1 KGHSH, CDR2 LQKENI. Trimming took 3 bases from V and 0 from J; bases not matched to a gene: 4. This CDR3 has 15 amino acids. The chain's CDR3 is CASSPAGGNSYEQYF. The CDR3 bases are TGTGCCAGCTCACCCGCGGGAGGAAACTCCTACGAGCAGTACTTC.

V and J are TRBV6-1 and TRBJ1-1, with D possibly matching TRBD1 (6 bases). This CDR3 is built from 15 residues. With 6 bases removed from V and 0 bases from J, the gap between germline ends came to 14 bases. Germline lookup yields CDR1 MNHNS and CDR2 SASEGT. The DNA of the CDR3 is TGTGCCAGCAGGTCGACAGGACTCATGAACACTGAAGCTTTCTTT. It is translated as CASRSTGLMNTEAFF.

The sample holds many counts of this clonotype. The rearrangement uses TRBV5-1 and TRBJ2-3, with 7 bases identical to TRBD2. The CDR3 is 14 residues long. Losses at the gene ends were 4 bases for V and 1 base for J; bases not matched to a gene: 3. Germline-derived CDR1 and CDR2 are SGHRS and YFSETQ. The CDR3 DNA sequence: TGCGCCAGCAGCACAACTAGCGGCACAGATACGCAGTATTTT. Its translation: CASSTTSGTDTQYF.

On this clonotype: A much larger clone differs from this one at a single base, so this may be a read error. The chain links TRBV6-2 or TRBV6-3 to TRBJ2-2; 13 bases line up with TRBD2. The CDR3 runs 16 residues. The germline gives CDR1 MNHEY, CDR2 SVGEGT. The CDR3 spells CASSDGLAGDTGELLF. The DNA for the CDR3 is TGTGCCAGCAGTGACGGACTAGCGGGAGACACCGGGGAGCTGCTTTTT.

This clonotype occurred many times. This chain joins TRBV11-2 and TRBJ2-1; 10 nucleotides match TRBD2. Germline assignment: CDR1 SGHAT and CDR2 FQNNGV. V shed 1 base, J shed 2 bases, and the junction held 8 bases outside the gene matches. CDR3 length: 18 amino acids. The CDR3 reads CASSLVAPSGSTYNEQFF. As DNA, the CDR3 is TGTGCCAGCAGCTTAGTCGCGCCTAGCGGGAGCACCTACAATGAGCAGTTCTTC.

This clonotype was seen many times. This chain connects TRBV10-2 to TRBJ2-1; D uncertain. Looked up from germline, CDR1 is WSHSY and CDR2 is SAAADI. Deletions cut 3 bases from V and 3 bases from J, with 15 bases between. This CDR3 is built from 16 residues. This CDR3 reads CASSDDSEWVYNEQFF. The CDR3 DNA is TGCGCCAGCAGTGATGACTCCGAATGGGTCTACAATGAGCAGTTCTTC.

This clonotype was found many times. The gene calls are TRBV28 and TRBJ2-1; the D gene is possibly TRBD2 (6 bases). V shed 7 bases and J shed 8 bases, with 15 bases lying between them. The CDR3 is 13 residues long. Germline assignment: CDR1 MDHEN and CDR2 SYDVKM. Written as DNA, the CDR3 is TGTGCCAGCATCCGGGACTGGGGCCATGAGCAGTTCTTC. Protein sequence: CASIRDWGHEQFF.

This clonotype has at least ten counts. V and J are TRBV6-2 or TRBV6-3 and TRBJ2-7; 8 bases agree with TRBD1. CDR3 length: 15 residues. Trimming removed 5 bases from V and 2 bases from J; junction bases left unmatched: 8. The V gene's germline CDR1 is MNHEY and CDR2 SVGEGT. CDR3 nucleotides: TGTGCCAGCAGTAATTACGGACAGGGCGCCTACGAGCAGTACTTC. This translates into CASSNYGQGAYEQYF.

The J gene is TRBJ2-3, the V gene TRBV28; D ambiguous. CDR3 length: 15 residues. The ends were cut back, 4 bases at V and 7 bases at J, with 18 bases in the middle. The V gene's germline CDR1 is MDHEN and CDR2 SYDVKM. CDR3 sequence reads: CASSSPYISQNTQYF. CDR3 DNA sequence: TGTGCCAGCAGTTCCCCCTACATAAGTCAGAATACGCAGTATTTT.

In this sample, this clonotype turned up a few times. The V call is TRBV15, the J call TRBJ1-4; no definite D call. This CDR3 spans 16 amino acids. CDR1 LNHNV and CDR2 YYDKDF come from the germline V gene (reference sequence). With 4 bases removed from V and 0 bases from J, the gap between germline ends came to 12 bases. CDR3 nucleotides: TGTGCCACCAGCAACGACCCCGGCACAACTAATGAAAAACTGTTTTTT. Its translation: CATSNDPGTTNEKLFF. Drawing the rest from reference TRBV15 and TRBJ1-4, the complete variable domain is DAMVIQNPRYQVTQFGKPVTLSCSQTLNHNVMYWYQQKSSQAPKLLFHYYDKDFNNEADTPDNFQSRRPNTSFCFLDIRSPGLGDTAMYLCATSNDPGTTNEKLFFGSGTQLSVL.

This clonotype has at least ten counts. The chain links TRBV28 to TRBJ2-3; the match to TRBD1 covers 7 bases. V shed 2 bases and J 2 bases; nucleotides not matched to a gene: 4. This CDR3 contains 15 residues. Germline V gene sequence: CDR1 MDHEN, CDR2 SYDVKM. The CDR3 bases are TGTGCCAGCAGTTTAAGGGGGCGAAACACAGATACGCAGTATTTT. It translates to CASSLRGRNTDTQYF.

This clonotype was seen a handful of times. The chain has TRBV27 and TRBJ1-1; TRBD1 might be the D (5 bases). The CDR3 spans 13 residues. Germline V gene lookup returns CDR1 MNHEY and CDR2 SMNVEV (reference sequence). Deletions cut 4 bases from V and 4 bases from J, with 10 bases between. CDR3 residues: CASSSRVATEAFF. As DNA, the CDR3 is TGTGCCAGCAGTTCCAGGGTTGCCACTGAAGCTTTCTTT.

V gene TRBV7-9 combines with J gene TRBJ2-7; the D gene is possibly TRBD1 (5 bases). The length of the CDR3 is 16 residues. From germline, CDR1 is SEHNR and CDR2 FQNEAQ (reference sequence). V lost 4 bases and J 3 bases, leaving 19 bases between the germline ends. The DNA for the CDR3 is TGTGCCAGCAGCTCCCGAGTCCCGCGACAGATCTACGAGCAGTACTTC. This translates into CASSSRVPRQIYEQYF.

This clonotype was counted ten times or more. This chain links TRBV11-3 with TRBJ2-3; 7 bases match TRBD1. The V gene's germline CDR1 is SGHNT and CDR2 YENEEA. The CDR3 has 14 residues. V lost 4 bases and J lost 2; bases outside the gene matches: 3. As DNA, the CDR3 is TGTGCCAGCAGCTCGGGACAGCCCACAGATACGCAGTATTTT. It yields the protein CASSSGQPTDTQYF.

The table lists this clonotype with a few counts. The V call is TRBV11-3, the J call TRBJ2-5; 7 nucleotides align to TRBD1. CDR3 length: 17 residues. After removal of 5 bases from V and 4 bases from J, the junction contained 16 bases not matched to a gene. Germline values: CDR1 SGHNT, CDR2 YENEEA. CDR3 residues: CASSARQGLPGTETQYF. The CDR3 DNA reads TGTGCCAGCAGCGCCCGACAGGGATTGCCCGGGACAGAGACCCAGTACTTC.